The rows below give T cell receptor beta chains drawn from one sample of a study of T cells in Graves' hyperthyroidism and ophthalmopathy. TCRdb analysed the multiplex PCR reads with MiXCR anew, one entry per CDR3 protein. Among 400,000 to 550,000 distinct CDR3 sequences, around a quarter were seen once, and the ten largest hold about 11%. Sequences were obtained from blood. These receptors were collected from a woman in her twenties or thirties with Graves' ophthalmopathy. Each CDR3 is given with its conserved first and last residue. A D gene is named only where the DNA matches it firmly. The size field is filled for only some rows; it gives once, few, many or a size class.

J gene | V gene | D gene | clone size | CDR3 protein | CDR3 DNA
TRBJ2-5 | TRBV12-3/TRBV12-4 | NA | NA | CASRKGVRSGPGETQYF | TGTGCCAGCAGGAAAGGTGTTCGCTCGGGCCCGGGGGAGACCCAGTACTTC
TRBJ1-2 | TRBV6-1 | TRBD1 | many | CAVRQGNYGYTF | TGTGCCGTCCGACAGGGGAACTATGGCTACACCTTC
TRBJ1-3 | TRBV5-1 | NA | many | CASSPGVGNTIYF | TGCGCCAGCAGCCCGGGAGTTGGAAACACCATATATTTT
TRBJ1-1 | TRBV29-1 | TRBD1 | many | CSVAQGIEDTEAFF | TGCAGCGTTGCACAGGGGATTGAGGACACTGAAGCTTTCTTT
TRBJ2-7 | TRBV28 | TRBD1 | NA | CASSPRTGHYEQYF | TGTGCCAGCAGTCCACGGACAGGCCACTACGAGCAGTACTTC
TRBJ2-5 | TRBV27 | NA | many | CASRNGRGGETQYF | TGTGCCAGCAGGAACGGCAGGGGGGGAGAGACCCAGTACTTC
TRBJ2-2 | TRBV12-3/TRBV12-4 | NA | many | CASSWGLGRELFF | TGTGCCAGCAGTTGGGGGTTGGGCCGGGAGCTGTTTTTT
TRBJ1-5 | TRBV29-1 | TRBD1 | few | CSGAQGVGQPQHF | TGCAGCGGAGCCCAGGGGGTTGGTCAGCCCCAGCATTTT
TRBJ1-1 | TRBV10-3 | NA | many | CAINNNRFMNTEAFF | TGTGCCATCAATAATAACAGGTTTATGAACACTGAAGCTTTCTTT
TRBJ1-6 | TRBV27 | NA | NA | CASSYNSYNSPLHF | TGTGCCAGCAGTTACAACTCCTATAATTCACCCCTCCACTTT
TRBJ2-5 | TRBV10-3 | TRBD2 | many | CAISPGEGSKDQETQYF | TGTGCCATCAGTCCCGGGGAGGGTAGTAAGGACCAAGAGACCCAGTACTTC
TRBJ1-2 | TRBV6-2/TRBV6-3 | NA | medium-sized | CASSSGPSVGYTF | TGTGCCAGCAGCTCTGGGCCGTCCGTTGGCTACACCTTC
TRBJ2-2 | TRBV9 | TRBD2 | once | CASSVAGGPSGELFF | TGTGCCAGCAGCGTAGCGGGGGGGCCGTCCGGGGAGCTGTTTTTT
TRBJ2-7 | TRBV20-1 | TRBD2 | NA | CSARDFGLALTYEQYF | TGCAGTGCTAGAGACTTCGGACTAGCGCTAACCTACGAGCAGTACTTC
TRBJ1-1 | TRBV2 | NA | many | CASKSDGTEAFF | TGTGCCAGCAAGTCGGACGGAACTGAAGCTTTCTTT
TRBJ2-7 | TRBV27 | TRBD1 | many | CASSLRQGVGEQYF | TGTGCCAGCAGTTTACGACAGGGTGTGGGGGAGCAGTACTTC
TRBJ2-7 | TRBV28 | NA | many | CASSLGRYEQYF | TGTGCCAGCAGTTTGGGGAGATACGAGCAGTACTTC
TRBJ2-2 | TRBV28 | TRBD1 | many | CASSLSLGTVGGELFF | TGTGCCAGCAGTTTATCCTTAGGGACAGTGGGCGGGGAGCTGTTTTTT
TRBJ1-1 | TRBV28 | NA | many | CASSSPGVRGAFF | TGTGCCAGCAGTTCCCCGGGGGTCAGGGGAGCTTTCTTT
TRBJ1-3 | TRBV6-9 | NA | many | CASSEEGSLSGNTIYF | TGTGCCAGCAGTGAGGAGGGTTCTCTCTCTGGAAACACCATATATTTT
TRBJ1-2 | TRBV6-5 | NA | NA | CASSYWQGGGYTF | TGTGCCAGCAGTTACTGGCAGGGCGGTGGCTACACCTTC
TRBJ1-3 | TRBV12-3/TRBV12-4 | NA | NA | CASSLTVSGNTIYF | TGTGCCAGCAGTTTAACAGTCTCTGGAAACACCATATATTTT
TRBJ1-2 | TRBV2 | NA | NA | CASTVGGYGYTF | TGTGCCAGCACCGTAGGAGGCTATGGCTACACCTTC
TRBJ1-2 | TRBV29-1 | TRBD1 | many | CSAIGDRSNYGYTF | TGCAGCGCGATCGGGGACAGGTCTAACTATGGCTACACCTTT
TRBJ2-7 | TRBV20-1 | NA | few | CSATGHGTYEQYF | TGCAGTGCTACGGGACATGGGACCTACGAGCAGTACTTC
TRBJ1-6 | TRBV6-1 | TRBD1 | many | CASSGQGNSPLHF | TGCGCCAGCAGCGGACAGGGGAATTCACCCCTCCACTTT